This T cell receptor (beta chain) was captured in a study of technical replicates of blood from a few donors. CDR1 SEHNR and CDR2 FQNEAQ come from the germline V gene (reference sequence). There are 15 residues in the CDR3. The J segment lost 6 bases and the V segment lost 2 bases, leaving 3 bases of the junction unmatched. Using immunoSEQ multiplex PCR, the repertoire was profiled, and TCRdb retains in-frame clones only, with some absent. Of about 89,000 clones detected, roughly 94% appear once; the ten largest clones hold more than 0.2%. The sequenced sample consisted of T cells isolated from PBMCs. The chain uses TRBV7-9 and TRBJ2-1; 11 bases match TRBD1. The receptor comes from a human donor in good health. The CDR3 region is CASSLTGQGVNEQFF. CDR3 DNA: TGTGCCAGCAGCTTAACGGGACAGGGGGTCAATGAGCAGTTCTTC.